The entry below describes one T cell receptor (beta chain). The antigen is unknown. The source of the sample is a study of regulatory T cells in long-lasting Graves disease. The wider study: Graves' patients with a new diagnosis had received antithyroid drugs under 3 months.

For TCR beta, libraries came from iRepertoire HTBI primers and Arm-PCR of CDR3 regions. Via MiXCR, TCRdb re-called the multiplex PCR reads, giving one row per CDR3 protein. The sample lists 400,000 to 450,000 distinct CDR3 sequences; roughly 17% were seen once. Regarding time point: newly diagnosed GD, antithyroid drugs for less than 3 months. The authors made the TCR library using RNA they extracted from PBMCs. Study-level points and caveats: There were preferences for TRBV28, TRBJ1-2 and TRBJ2-5 in persistent disease.

V lost 2 bases and J 0 bases, leaving 14 bases between the germline ends. Germline V gene sequence: CDR1 MNHEY, CDR2 SVGEGT. This CDR3 is 17 amino acids long. These data were likewise used in another study, on T cells in Graves' hyperthyroidism and ophthalmopathy.

The TCR originated in a woman aged 25 to 39 with Graves disease. This sequence joins TRBV6-2 or TRBV6-3 and TRBJ2-1; weak D call: TRBD1 (5 bases). The material was peripheral blood mononuclear cells (PBMCs), obtained at new diagnosis, from a patient treated with antithyroid drugs. The chain's CDR3 is CASSYGAVSSSYNEQFF. The CDR3, as DNA: TGTGCCAGCAGTTACGGGGCAGTCTCGAGCTCCTACAATGAGCAGTTCTTC.